Given below is one T cell receptor (beta chain) in context. Its antigen is unidentified. This entry comes from a study of PD-1 blockade in classical Hodgkin lymphoma. For the study at large: Patients received nivolumab 3 mg/kg intravenously every 2 weeks. Study results and limitations: There remain no defined causes for the repertoire differences, which possibly reflect disease activity or prior therapy. Baseline TCR diversity was reportedly lower in newly diagnosed patients than healthy donors.

Time point here: cycle 4 day 1 (C4D1), after 6 weeks of nivolumab. Relapses following autologous stem cell transplantation were seen in all patients, with brentuximab vedotin exposure varying. Complete response, partial response or progressive disease was recorded as best response. The CDR3 is 15 amino acids. CDR1 and CDR2 (germline): MNHNS, SASEGT. Trimming took off 8 bases at V and 4 bases at J, with 18 bases between the two ends. Clones were read by immunoSEQ multiplex PCR, and TCRdb kept only the in-frame ones, dropping some. This repertoire shows 100,000 or so clones, 90% found once; its top ten account for around 2.9%.

Sequencing was performed on peripheral blood mononuclear cells (PBMCs), taken before the fourth cycle of nivolumab. The chain combines TRBV6-1 with TRBJ1-5; D might be TRBD1 (6 bases). The source of this sequence is a human donor with classical Hodgkin lymphoma. This CDR3 reads CASALETGRNQPQHF. Here the CDR3 DNA reads TGTGCCAGCGCGTTGGAAACAGGGAGAAATCAGCCCCAGCATTTT.